This T cell receptor beta chain appears in the sequencing data of a study of response to subunit inactivated influenza vaccine. Losses at the gene ends were 5 bases for V and 1 base for J; bases not matched to a gene: 5. This CDR3 comprises 15 residues. Germline CDR1 reads SSHAT; CDR2 reads FNYEAQ (reference sequence). The study's findings and limits: The authors offered the suggestion that each seasonal influenza vaccination recruits few new T cells.

From the RT-PCR reads, TCRdb called clonotypes with MiXCR, one entry per CDR3 protein. Of around 710,000 distinct CDR3 sequences listed, over 11% were seen once; the top ten hold roughly 6.4%. To note about this clonotype: The antigen remains unidentified.

V usage is TRBV7-7 and J usage is TRBJ1-5; 7 nucleotides agree with TRBD1. The receptor comes from a man in his fifties or sixties who received an inactivated influenza vaccine. Here the sequenced sample was PBMCs from blood, taken approximately 15 days before vaccination. As DNA, the CDR3 is TGTGCCAGCAGCCGTGACAGGGTAAGCAATCAGCCCCAGCATTTT. Its protein is CASSRDRVSNQPQHF.